The rows below give T cell receptor beta chains drawn from one sample of a study of monozygotic twins with cystic fibrosis. Data came from immunoSEQ multiplex PCR; TCRdb stores just in-frame clones and leaves some out. This table holds 22,000 or so clones, around nine tenths found once. Sequenced material: blood. These receptors all come from a woman aged 25-40 years with cystic fibrosis. Each CDR3 is given with its conserved first and last residue. Fields, in order: clone size, D gene, J gene, V gene, CDR3 DNA, CDR3 protein. The D gene is left open where the match is weak. Clone sizes are given selectively: once, few, many, or a class where the clone is expanded.

clone_size: once; d_call: -; j_call: TRBJ2-7; v_call: TRBV27; cdr3_nt: TGTGCCAGCAGTTTGAAACCCCCGACAGTATCCCCCTACGAGCAGTACTTC; cdr3_aa: CASSLKPPTVSPYEQYF
clone_size: -; d_call: -; j_call: TRBJ1-5; v_call: TRBV28; cdr3_nt: TGTGCCAGCAGGACGGGAGGTAGCAATCAGCCCCAGCATTTT; cdr3_aa: CASRTGGSNQPQHF
clone_size: -; d_call: -; j_call: TRBJ1-5; v_call: TRBV2; cdr3_nt: TGTGCCAGCAGTTTCGACGGCGGCGATCAGCCCCAGCATTTT; cdr3_aa: CASSFDGGDQPQHF
clone_size: -; d_call: TRBD1; j_call: TRBJ2-7; v_call: TRBV5-1; cdr3_nt: TGCGCCAGCAGCCAATGGACAGGGCGGTCGTCCTACGAGCAGTACTTC; cdr3_aa: CASSQWTGRSSYEQYF
clone_size: -; d_call: -; j_call: TRBJ2-7; v_call: TRBV4-3; cdr3_nt: TGCGCCAGCAGCCAAGGGCTCCCATTGCTAGCAAACTACGAGCAGTACTTC; cdr3_aa: CASSQGLPLLANYEQYF
clone_size: once; d_call: -; j_call: TRBJ1-1; v_call: TRBV11-2; cdr3_nt: TGTGCCAGCAGCTTAGCGGGGGGGGTCACTGAAGCTTTCTTT; cdr3_aa: CASSLAGGVTEAFF
clone_size: -; d_call: -; j_call: TRBJ1-2; v_call: TRBV21-1; cdr3_nt: TGTGCCAGCAGCACTAAACCGGGACAACTAAACGGCTACACCTTC; cdr3_aa: CASSTKPGQLNGYTF
clone_size: -; d_call: -; j_call: TRBJ2-5; v_call: TRBV29-1; cdr3_nt: TGCAGCGTTGACGCGGGGTTAGGAGAGACCCAGTACTTC; cdr3_aa: CSVDAGLGETQYF
clone_size: -; d_call: -; j_call: TRBJ2-6; v_call: TRBV7-2; cdr3_nt: TGTGCCAGCAGGACTTGGGTCCTTCAGTCTGGGGCCAACGTCCTGACTTTC; cdr3_aa: CASRTWVLQSGANVLTF
clone_size: few; d_call: TRBD1; j_call: TRBJ1-2; v_call: TRBV2; cdr3_nt: TGTGCCAGCAGTGCCGGGACAGGGAACTATGGCTACACCTTC; cdr3_aa: CASSAGTGNYGYTF
clone_size: -; d_call: -; j_call: TRBJ1-1; v_call: TRBV6-5; cdr3_nt: TGTGCCAGCAGGGCAGGAACTGAAGCTTTCTTT; cdr3_aa: CASRAGTEAFF
clone_size: -; d_call: -; j_call: TRBJ1-2; v_call: TRBV6-1; cdr3_nt: TGTGCCAGCAGTGAAGCGCTTCAGGGTAGGGGCTACACCTTC; cdr3_aa: CASSEALQGRGYTF
clone_size: -; d_call: TRBD1; j_call: TRBJ2-7; v_call: TRBV5-6; cdr3_nt: TGTGCCAGCAGCTTGATCGGTCAGGGGGCCTACGAGCAGTACTTC; cdr3_aa: CASSLIGQGAYEQYF
clone_size: -; d_call: -; j_call: TRBJ2-1; v_call: TRBV11-3; cdr3_nt: TGTGCCAGCAGCTTAGAAGGGGGTAATGAGCAGTTCTTC; cdr3_aa: CASSLEGGNEQFF
clone_size: -; d_call: TRBD1; j_call: TRBJ1-5; v_call: TRBV7-8; cdr3_nt: TGTGCCAGCAGCTTAAGCGGGACAGGGGTGGGTCAGCCCCAGCATTTT; cdr3_aa: CASSLSGTGVGQPQHF
clone_size: few; d_call: -; j_call: TRBJ1-5; v_call: TRBV2; cdr3_nt: TGTGCCAGCAGTGCTATAGCAGGCAATCAGCCCCAGCATTTT; cdr3_aa: CASSAIAGNQPQHF
clone_size: -; d_call: -; j_call: TRBJ2-7; v_call: TRBV13; cdr3_nt: TGTGCCAGCAGCCCCCCGAGCGGAGAGCACTACGAGCAGTACTTC; cdr3_aa: CASSPPSGEHYEQYF
clone_size: few; d_call: TRBD1; j_call: TRBJ2-6; v_call: TRBV5-6; cdr3_nt: TGTGCCAGCAGCCCGTCGACAGGGCGGACCAACGTCCTGACTTTC; cdr3_aa: CASSPSTGRTNVLTF
clone_size: -; d_call: TRBD2; j_call: TRBJ2-7; v_call: TRBV4-1; cdr3_nt: TGCGCCAGCAGCCCCGGACTAGGGCTGTACGAGCAGTACTTC; cdr3_aa: CASSPGLGLYEQYF
clone_size: -; d_call: -; j_call: TRBJ1-2; v_call: TRBV7-9; cdr3_nt: TGTGCCAGCAGCTTCACCCGCGGAGCTAACTATGGCTACACCTTC; cdr3_aa: CASSFTRGANYGYTF
clone_size: -; d_call: -; j_call: TRBJ1-1; v_call: TRBV13; cdr3_nt: TGTGCCAGCAGGCAGGGACTCCCGAACACTGAAGCTTTCTTT; cdr3_aa: CASRQGLPNTEAFF
clone_size: -; d_call: -; j_call: TRBJ2-7; v_call: TRBV19; cdr3_nt: TGTGCCAGTAAGGAAGTTCCGGCCTACGAGCAGTACTTC; cdr3_aa: CASKEVPAYEQYF
clone_size: -; d_call: TRBD2; j_call: TRBJ2-7; v_call: TRBV6-5; cdr3_nt: TGTGCCAGCAGTTGGCGCACTAGCGGCTCCTACGAGCAGTACTTC; cdr3_aa: CASSWRTSGSYEQYF
clone_size: -; d_call: -; j_call: TRBJ2-2; v_call: TRBV15; cdr3_nt: TGTGCCACCAGCAGAGTGTCGTCAGGGGAGCTGTTTTTT; cdr3_aa: CATSRVSSGELFF
clone_size: few; d_call: TRBD1; j_call: TRBJ1-6; v_call: TRBV25-1; cdr3_nt: TGTGCCAGCAGTGAATCCAGGGGGCGGACCTCACCCCTCCACTTT; cdr3_aa: CASSESRGRTSPLHF
clone_size: -; d_call: TRBD2; j_call: TRBJ2-7; v_call: TRBV2; cdr3_nt: TGTGCCAGCAGAGATAGTTTGCGGGGGGCCCCCTACGAGCAGTACTTC; cdr3_aa: CASRDSLRGAPYEQYF
clone_size: -; d_call: TRBD1; j_call: TRBJ2-5; v_call: TRBV15; cdr3_nt: TGTGCCACCAGTCATGAGGACAGGGGGCAAGAGACCCAGTACTTC; cdr3_aa: CATSHEDRGQETQYF
clone_size: once; d_call: TRBD1; j_call: TRBJ2-7; v_call: TRBV5-4; cdr3_nt: TGTGCCAGCAGCCAGGACAGGATGACCCCCTACGAGCAGTACTTC; cdr3_aa: CASSQDRMTPYEQYF
clone_size: -; d_call: -; j_call: TRBJ2-3; v_call: TRBV6-1; cdr3_nt: TGTGCCAGCAGTCTTAGCACAGATACGCAGTATTTT; cdr3_aa: CASSLSTDTQYF
clone_size: -; d_call: -; j_call: TRBJ1-3; v_call: TRBV6-5; cdr3_nt: TGTGCCGGGGGGGACGGAGTCTCTGGAAACACCATATATTTT; cdr3_aa: CAGGDGVSGNTIYF
clone_size: -; d_call: -; j_call: TRBJ2-5; v_call: TRBV10-3; cdr3_nt: TGTGCCATCAGTGAGGGAGAGGCTGTCCGACCTTACCAAGAGACCCAGTACTTC; cdr3_aa: CAISEGEAVRPYQETQYF
clone_size: -; d_call: -; j_call: TRBJ2-7; v_call: TRBV6-5; cdr3_nt: TGTGCCAGCAGTTCGGGACCTTCGGGTGGGCAGTACTTC; cdr3_aa: CASSSGPSGGQYF
clone_size: -; d_call: -; j_call: TRBJ1-1; v_call: TRBV7-6; cdr3_nt: TGTGCCAGCAGCTTACGGGGGGATGTTGGCACTGAAGCTTTCTTT; cdr3_aa: CASSLRGDVGTEAFF
clone_size: once; d_call: -; j_call: TRBJ1-4; v_call: TRBV25-1; cdr3_nt: TGTGCCACCCTCGGTGGGCTTTTGGAAAAACTGTTTTTT; cdr3_aa: CATLGGLLEKLFF
clone_size: -; d_call: TRBD1; j_call: TRBJ1-2; v_call: TRBV7-2; cdr3_nt: TGTGCCAGCAGCTTAGGGCAGGGGGCAGGCTATGGCTACACCTTC; cdr3_aa: CASSLGQGAGYGYTF
clone_size: -; d_call: TRBD1; j_call: TRBJ2-2; v_call: TRBV19; cdr3_nt: TGTGCCAGTAGTGCTCAGACAGGGCGTGGCGGGGAGCTGTTTTTT; cdr3_aa: CASSAQTGRGGELFF
clone_size: -; d_call: -; j_call: TRBJ2-3; v_call: TRBV5-1; cdr3_nt: TGCGCCAGCAGCTGGGGCGAGGGGATCACAGATACGCAGTATTTT; cdr3_aa: CASSWGEGITDTQYF
clone_size: -; d_call: -; j_call: TRBJ1-5; v_call: TRBV7-2; cdr3_nt: TGTGCCACGTCGGAGGGCGCGGGGACGAATCAGCCCCAGCATTTT; cdr3_aa: CATSEGAGTNQPQHF
clone_size: -; d_call: -; j_call: TRBJ2-2; v_call: TRBV5-1; cdr3_nt: TGCGCCAGCAGCTCGACACAGACGAACACCGGGGAGCTGTTTTTT; cdr3_aa: CASSSTQTNTGELFF
clone_size: -; d_call: -; j_call: TRBJ2-7; v_call: TRBV27; cdr3_nt: TGTGCCAGCAGTTTAGTGAGTTTGGGTGAGGCCTTGTACGAGCAGTACTTC; cdr3_aa: CASSLVSLGEALYEQYF
clone_size: -; d_call: TRBD2; j_call: TRBJ2-1; v_call: TRBV6-6; cdr3_nt: TGTGCCAGCAGTTACGGCGGGGGGGCCGATGAGCAGTTCTTC; cdr3_aa: CASSYGGGADEQFF
clone_size: -; d_call: -; j_call: TRBJ1-5; v_call: TRBV30; cdr3_nt: TGTGCCTGGAGTCCTCGAGGGGGGGGGCGTCAGCCCCAGCATTTT; cdr3_aa: CAWSPRGGGRQPQHF
clone_size: -; d_call: TRBD1; j_call: TRBJ1-6; v_call: TRBV7-9; cdr3_nt: TGTGCCAGCAGCATGACAGGGTCGAGGTCACCCCTCCACTTT; cdr3_aa: CASSMTGSRSPLHF
clone_size: few; d_call: TRBD2; j_call: TRBJ2-3; v_call: TRBV19; cdr3_nt: TGTGCCAGTAGGCGTAGCGGGGGGGCCACAGATACGCAGTATTTT; cdr3_aa: CASRRSGGATDTQYF
clone_size: few; d_call: -; j_call: TRBJ1-4; v_call: TRBV7-9; cdr3_nt: TGTGCCAGCAGCTTAGGAGCGGAAAAACTGTTTTTT; cdr3_aa: CASSLGAEKLFF
clone_size: -; d_call: TRBD2; j_call: TRBJ2-1; v_call: TRBV15; cdr3_nt: TGTGCCACCAGCAGAGAGGATAGCGGGGAAGGGAAGTTCTTC; cdr3_aa: CATSREDSGEGKFF
clone_size: few; d_call: TRBD1; j_call: TRBJ2-7; v_call: TRBV29-1; cdr3_nt: TGCAGCGTTACGACAGGGTACGAGCAGTACTTC; cdr3_aa: CSVTTGYEQYF
clone_size: -; d_call: TRBD2; j_call: TRBJ2-7; v_call: TRBV5-4; cdr3_nt: TGTGCCAGCAGCTTCGGACTAGCGGGGACTTACGAGCAGTACTTC; cdr3_aa: CASSFGLAGTYEQYF